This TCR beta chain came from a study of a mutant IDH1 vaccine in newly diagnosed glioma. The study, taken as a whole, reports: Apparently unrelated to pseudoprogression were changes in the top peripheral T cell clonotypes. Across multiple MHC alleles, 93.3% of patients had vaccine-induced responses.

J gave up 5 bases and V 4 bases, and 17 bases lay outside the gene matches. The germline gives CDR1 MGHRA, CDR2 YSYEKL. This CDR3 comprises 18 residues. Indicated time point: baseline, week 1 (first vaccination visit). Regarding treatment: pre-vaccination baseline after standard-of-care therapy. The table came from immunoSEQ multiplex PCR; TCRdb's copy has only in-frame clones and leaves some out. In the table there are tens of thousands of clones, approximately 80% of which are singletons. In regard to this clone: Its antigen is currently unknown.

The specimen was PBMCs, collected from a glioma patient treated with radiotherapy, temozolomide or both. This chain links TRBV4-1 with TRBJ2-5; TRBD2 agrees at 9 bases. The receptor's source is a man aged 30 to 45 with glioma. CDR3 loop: CASSRTRRGAGGLETQYF. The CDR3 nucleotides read TGCGCCAGCAGCCGCACAAGGCGGGGAGCGGGGGGCCTCGAGACCCAGTACTTC.